This T cell receptor (beta chain) was identified during a study of T cell repertoires in ileal Crohn's disease. Germline CDR1 LNHDA, CDR2 SQIVND (reference sequence). V shed 4 bases, J shed 2 bases, and the junction held 11 bases outside the gene matches. The CDR3 sequence is 17 residues long. Time point meaning: inflamed ileum from the surgical specimen. The assay was immunoSEQ multiplex PCR, and TCRdb's table has in-frame clones only and misses some. The table records 10,000 to 11,000 clones, around 90% of them present only once. This sequence joins TRBV19 and TRBJ1-2; TRBD1 agrees at 9 bases. The sequence derives from an adult with Crohn's disease. Sample: ileal tissue. CDR3 sequence: CASSTWTGEGGNYGYTF. CDR3 DNA: TGTGCCAGTAGTACGTGGACAGGGGAAGGTGGGAACTATGGCTACACCTTC.